These 26 T cell receptor beta chains originate from one sample sequenced in a study of CD8+CD57+ T cells in acquired aplastic anemia. Profiles of TCR beta VDJ and CDR3 were generated from a genomic DNA template. TCRdb reprocessed the reads via MiXCR and lists one record per CDR3 protein. The sample has 55,000 to 60,000 distinct CDR3 sequences; around 50% are singletons. Individuals selected for sequencing had exhibited CD8+CD57+ cell expansion on flow cytometry. Sequenced sample: sorted CD4+, CD8+, or CD8+CD57+ T cells (not recorded which) from PBMCs. The receptors were sampled from a human donor with aplastic anemia.

This chain links TRBV15 with TRBJ1-2; D remains unclear. The CDR3 extends over 15 amino acids. The germline CDR1 and CDR2 sequences are LNHNV and YYDKDF (reference sequence). Trimming left V 0 bases short and J 1 base short, with 9 bases between. The chain's CDR3 is CATSRDEGINYGYTF. Written as DNA, the CDR3 is TGTGCCACCAGCAGAGATGAGGGTATTAACTATGGCTACACCTTC.

Turning to this clonotype: A much larger clonotype is one base distant, so this may be a read error. The gene calls are TRBV4-1 and TRBJ2-1, with TRBD2 matching over 11 bases. V gave up 0 bases and J gave up 8 bases; unmatched junction bases: 9. The germline V gene encodes CDR1 MGHRA and CDR2 YSYEKL. This CDR3 has 17 amino acids. This chain's CDR3 is CASSQDLAGGKGDEQFF. CDR3 sequence (DNA): TGCGCCAGCAGCCAAGATCTAGCGGGGGGAAAGGGGGATGAGCAGTTCTTC.

This clonotype was seen only a few times. CDR3 in amino acids: CASSRDPGRAYEQYF. In nucleotides, the CDR3 is TGTGCCAGTAGTAGAGACCCCGGACGCGCCTACGAGCAGTACTTC. The chain couples TRBV19 to TRBJ2-7; D not resolved. Germline CDR1 LNHDA, CDR2 SQIVND (reference sequence). Trimming took off 4 bases at V and 2 bases at J, with 15 bases between the two ends. The CDR3 is 15 amino acids.

The sample holds many counts of this clonotype. The chain uses TRBV12-3 or TRBV12-4 and TRBJ2-3, with TRBD2 matching 7 bases. This CDR3 region has 14 residues. The trim removed 3 bases at V and 8 bases at J, leaving 8 bases unmatched. As DNA, the CDR3 is TGTGCCAGCAGTTTGTCCGGGGGGATAGGTACGCAGTATTTT. This codes for CASSLSGGIGTQYF.

This clonotype was seen at least ten times. This sequence joins TRBV28 and TRBJ2-7; 8 bases fit TRBD2. From germline, CDR1 is MDHEN and CDR2 SYDVKM. This CDR3 is 12 amino acids long. The CDR3 protein is CAPREGSYEQYF. The CDR3 region has the DNA TGTGCTCCCCGGGAGGGCTCCTACGAGCAGTACTTC.

This clonotype has a count of ten or more. J is TRBJ2-3 and V is TRBV5-4; 9 bases align to TRBD1. The ends lost 0 bases at V and 2 bases at J; junction bases unmatched: 13. CDR3 size: 19 residues. Per the germline V gene, CDR1 is SGHNT and CDR2 is YYREEE (reference sequence). The DNA for the CDR3 is TGTGCCAGCAGCTTGGACCATACGGACAGGGGCGCTTACACAGATACGCAGTATTTT. It encodes CASSLDHTDRGAYTDTQYF. The complete variable domain, with remaining parts taken from reference TRBV5-4 and TRBJ2-3, reads ETGVTQSPTHLIKTRGQQVTLRCSSQSGHNTVSWYQQALGQGPQFIFQYYREEENGRGNFPPRFSGLQFPNYSSELNVNALELDDSALYLCASSLDHTDRGAYTDTQYFGPGTRLTVL.

Ten or more counts support this clonotype. This chain connects TRBV5-8 to TRBJ2-1; 7 positions match TRBD1. In germline, CDR1 is SGHTS, CDR2 YDEGEE. J gave up 6 bases and V 0 bases, and 0 bases lay outside the gene matches. The length of the CDR3 is 13 residues. The CDR3 loop is CASSLGQGNEQFF. In nucleotides, the CDR3 is TGTGCCAGCAGCTTGGGACAGGGCAATGAGCAGTTCTTC. Variable domain in full (rest from reference TRBV5-8 and TRBJ2-1): EAGVTQSPTHLIKTRGQQATLRCSPISGHTSVYWYQQALGLGLQFLLWYDEGEERNRGNFPPRFSGRQFPNYSSELNVNALELEDSALYLCASSLGQGNEQFFGPGTRLTVL.

This clonotype was counted ten times or more. V is TRBV7-3 and J is TRBJ1-2, with TRBD1 matching over 10 bases. Germline trimming cut 5 bases from V and 4 bases from J; bases unmatched to any gene: 16. This CDR3 has 18 amino acids. Germline loops: CDR1 SGHTA, CDR2 FQGTGA. CDR3: CASSLPPGQGPLGYGYTF. The CDR3 DNA follows: TGTGCCAGCAGCCTTCCTCCGGGACAGGGGCCATTGGGCTATGGCTACACCTTC.

Details on this clonotype: A much larger clone differs from this one at a single base, so this may be a read error. The chain links TRBV3-1 to TRBJ2-1; a weak D match, TRBD2 (6 bases). The CDR3 extends over 14 amino acids. Germline CDR1 is LGHDT and CDR2 is YNNKEL (reference sequence). The CDR3 spells CASSHGTLDKEQFF. The CDR3 nucleotides are TGTGCCAGCAGCCACGGGACTCTTGACAAGGAGCAGTTCTTC.

The chain couples TRBV10-3 to TRBJ1-1; no clear D gene. Germline CDR1 ENHRY, CDR2 SYGVKD. Between the trimmed V and J ends, which lost 6 bases and 4 bases, there was a span of 15 bases. CDR3 length: 14 amino acids. The CDR3 spells CAISRSIEGTEAFF. CDR3 bases: TGTGCCATCAGCCGGTCTATAGAGGGCACTGAAGCTTTCTTT.

Note on this clonotype: One end of the junction is discordant with germline, which a read error may explain. For the CDR3, the DNA is TGTGCCAGCGGTGAAGGGTGGAACACTGAAGCTTTCTTT. Translation: CASGEGWNTEAFF. The V and J genes are TRBV2 and TRBJ1-1, with no clear D. The CDR3 consists of 13 residues. Germline V gene data show CDR1 as SNHLY and CDR2 as FYNNEI.

This chain connects TRBV9 to TRBJ1-6, with 8 bases fitting TRBD1. J was trimmed by 8 bases and V by 6 bases; bases with no gene match: 7. This CDR3 has 14 residues. From germline, CDR1 is SGDLS and CDR2 YYNGEE. The CDR3 DNA follows: TGTGCCAGCAACCACAGGGGGTTTGATTCACCCCTCCACTTT. Protein product: CASNHRGFDSPLHF.

The chain recombines TRBV7-9 with TRBJ2-7, with D hard to call. The CDR3 spans 14 residues. Germline V lookup: CDR1 SEHNR, CDR2 FQNEAQ (reference sequence). CDR3 amino acids: CASSLEKSRYEQYV. CDR3 coding DNA: TGTGCTAGCAGCTTAGAAAAATCGCGCTACGAGCAGTACGTC.

The chain carries TRBV15 and TRBJ2-1, with unresolved D. V lost 0 bases, J lost 9 bases, and 12 bases lay in between. This CDR3 region has 14 residues. CDR1 and CDR2 (germline): LNHNV, YYDKDF (reference sequence). CDR3 sequence: CATSRDFFGVEQFF. Here the CDR3 DNA reads TGTGCCACCAGCAGAGATTTCTTTGGCGTTGAGCAGTTCTTC.

The chain employs TRBV29-1 and TRBJ1-2; D call uncertain. Germline V CDR1 and CDR2: SQVTM, ANQGSEA. V gave up 6 bases and J gave up 1 base, with 12 bases separating them. The CDR3 runs to 13 residues. CDR3 amino acids: CSVRPALNYGYTF. The CDR3 DNA sequence: TGCAGCGTCCGACCCGCACTTAACTATGGCTACACCTTC. Complete variable domain (other parts from reference TRBV29-1 and TRBJ1-2): SAVISQKPSRDICQRGTSLTIQCQVDSQVTMMFWYRQQPGQSLTLIATANQGSEATYESGFVIDKFPISRPNLTFSTLTVSNMSPEDSSIYLCSVRPALNYGYTFGSGTRLTVV.

This clonotype has more than one count but fewer than ten. It is likely a read error, because the conserved phenylalanine at the end of the CDR3 is missing. The limits of the CDR3 on the DNA are not certain, so only TCRdb's listed CDR3 is given. The V and J genes are TRBV10-2 and TRBJ1-6. The length of the CDR3 is 11 amino acids, counting both ends. In germline, CDR1 is WSHSY, CDR2 SAAADI. CDR3 loop: CASSESRGYNY.

This clonotype was observed at least ten times. V gene TRBV28 combines with J gene TRBJ2-5; TRBD2 is a possible D gene (7 bases). V gave up 6 bases and J gave up 2 bases, with 22 bases separating them. The CDR3 is made up of 17 amino acids. The germline V gene has CDR1 MDHEN and CDR2 SYDVKM. DNA for the CDR3: TGTGCCAGCAGCTGCGCGGGGGCTAGCGTGGAGCAAGAGACCCAGTACTTC. Protein product: CASSCAGASVEQETQYF.

This chain connects TRBV4-3 to TRBJ1-6; a weak D match, TRBD1 (5 bases). Germline lookup yields CDR1 LGHNA and CDR2 YSLEER. The CDR3 consists of 15 residues. V gave up 4 bases and J gave up 9 bases, with 16 bases separating them. The CDR3 coding sequence is TGCGCCAGCAGCCGAGCCAGGGAGGCGAGTTCACCCCTCCACTTT. Its protein product is CASSRAREASSPLHF.

The chain combines TRBV25-1 with TRBJ2-7; 7 bases map to TRBD2. V lost 6 bases, J lost 3 bases, and 2 bases stayed unmatched. The CDR3 spans 12 residues. Germline V CDR1 and CDR2: MGHDK, SYGVNS. CDR3 loop: CASRGGNYEQYF. CDR3 nucleotide sequence: TGTGCCAGCAGGGGGGGGAACTACGAGCAGTACTTC.

This chain links TRBV4-2 with TRBJ1-2; D may be TRBD1 (5 bases). This CDR3 contains 13 residues. Germline V lookup: CDR1 LGHNA, CDR2 YNFKEQ. The V gene lost 0 bases and the J gene lost 4 bases, with 6 bases spanning the gap. CDR3 sequence: CASSQEGVYGYTF. The CDR3, as DNA: TGTGCCAGCAGCCAAGAGGGGGTCTATGGCTACACCTTC.

The rearrangement links TRBV2 to TRBJ1-5; D is unclear. Germline CDR1 and CDR2: SNHLY and FYNNEI. This CDR3 is 14 amino acids long. The ends were cut back, 1 base at V and 8 bases at J, with 12 bases in the middle. DNA of the CDR3: TGTGCCAGCAGTGAAGACCGTAGTTGGGAGCCCCAGCATTTT. Its protein is CASSEDRSWEPQHF. The full variable domain, rest sourced from reference TRBV2 and TRBJ1-5, is EPEVTQTPSHQVTQMGQEVILRCVPISNHLYFYWYRQILGQKVEFLVSFYNNEISEKSEIFDDQFSVERPDGSNFTLKIRSTKLEDSAMYFCASSEDRSWEPQHFGDGTRLSIL.

The genes are TRBV25-1 and TRBJ1-2; 8 bases line up with TRBD1. The CDR3 spans 13 residues. Germline CDR1 reads MGHDK; CDR2 reads SYGVNS. V shed 6 bases and J 3 bases; nucleotides not matched to a gene: 3. For the CDR3, the DNA is TGTGCCAGCAGGGACAGGGTTGACTATGGCTACACCTTC. It is translated as CASRDRVDYGYTF.

The V and J genes are TRBV29-1 and TRBJ2-7, with 7 bases matching TRBD1. The CDR3 covers 13 residues. Germline V gives CDR1 SQVTM, CDR2 ANQGSEA. V lost 4 bases, J lost 0 bases, and 3 bases stayed unmatched. CDR3 protein: CSVGRDSSYEQYF. CDR3 coding DNA: TGCAGCGTTGGCAGGGACAGCTCCTACGAGCAGTACTTC.

The V and J genes are TRBV24-1 and TRBJ2-1, with 9 positions matching TRBD2. V gave up 3 bases and J gave up 8 bases; unmatched junction bases: 7. The CDR3 loop spans 15 amino acids. Germline assignment: CDR1 KGHDR and CDR2 SFDVKD. The CDR3 here is CATSDPGLAFHEQFF. CDR3 nucleotide sequence: TGTGCCACCAGTGATCCGGGACTAGCCTTCCATGAGCAGTTCTTC.

The chain uses TRBV2 and TRBJ1-1; D unresolved. The V end lost 8 bases, the J end lost 0 bases, and 13 bases lay between the germline ends. Germline V lookup: CDR1 SNHLY, CDR2 FYNNEI. The CDR3 is 14 amino acids. The CDR3 loop reads CASGRSGMNTEAFF. The DNA for the CDR3 is TGTGCCAGCGGTCGGAGCGGAATGAACACTGAAGCTTTCTTT.

V usage is TRBV20-1 and J usage is TRBJ1-2; D is unclear. The CDR3 is made up of 12 amino acids. CDR1 is DFQATT and CDR2 is SNEGSKA in the germline V gene (reference sequence). Trimming stripped 5 bases from V and 2 bases from J, with 9 bases between. As DNA, the CDR3 is TGCAGTGCTCGGGTAGCGAACTATGGCTACACCTTC. Amino acids: CSARVANYGYTF.